This TCR beta chain was documented in a study of OX40 agonist ivuxolimab in advanced cancers. Study as a whole: Of the patients, three showed partial responses, one with hepatocellular carcinoma and two with cutaneous melanoma.

Here immunoSEQ multiplex PCR was the method, and the copy in TCRdb shows in-frame clones only, minus some. The sample has 95,000 to 150,000 clones, around 93% seen once. CDR1 is SGHAT, CDR2 FQNNGV, per germline. The CDR3 is 13 amino acids. V was clipped by 5 bases and J by 1 base, with 8 bases between them. The sample consisted of CD4+ or CD8+ T cells sorted from blood, taken in a trial of the OX40 agonist ivuxolimab. The chain employs TRBV11-2 and TRBJ1-1; no clear D. This receptor was identified in an adult with an advanced solid tumor such as melanoma, head and neck, liver or kidney cancer. CDR3 residues: CASSILKNTEAFF. CDR3 nucleotides: TGTGCCAGCAGCATACTTAAGAACACTGAAGCTTTCTTT.